This T cell receptor (beta chain) was identified during a study of T cell repertoires in cytomegalovirus infection. Germline CDR1 SGHVS, CDR2 FNYEAQ. Trimming removed 1 base from V and 5 bases from J; junction bases left unmatched: 9. This CDR3 has 17 residues. The sample holds many counts of this clonotype. From the reads, TCRdb called clonotypes with MiXCR, one entry per CDR3 protein. The table records roughly 300,000 distinct CDR3 sequences, more than 8% of them present only once. Sequencing was done on a sample of PBMCs. This chain connects TRBV7-6 to TRBJ2-1, with 9 bases identical to TRBD2. This clonotype was obtained from a human donor in good health (CMV status not recorded). Some clones in this sample may be carry-over from other donors' samples. The CDR3 region has the DNA TGTGCCAGCAGCTTAGGCGGGAGGGCCTGGGCTAACAATGAGCAGTTCTTC. This sequence encodes CASSLGGRAWANNEQFF.